Presented here are 15 T cell receptor beta chains from one specimen sequenced in a study of blood T cells in healthy people across ages. It was with a sample-barcoded 5' primer and a J-beta primer mix that a second PCR of roughly 7 to 12 cycles was run. TCRdb redid the calling of the 5' RACE reads with MiXCR, one entry per CDR3 protein. The table lists some 1.5 million distinct CDR3 sequences, 35% to 45% of them singletons. The sequenced sample consisted of blood. Source of these receptors: a young woman in good health.

The chain carries TRBV20-1 and TRBJ2-1; 9 nucleotides line up with TRBD2. Losses at the gene ends were 5 bases for V and 8 bases for J; bases not matched to a gene: 16. Germline-derived CDR1 and CDR2 are DFQATT and SNEGSKA (reference sequence). CDR3 size: 16 residues. DNA of the CDR3: TGCAGTGCTGACGCGTCCTCTGCGGGGGGGCCTTATGAGCAGTTCTTC. This codes for CSADASSAGGPYEQFF.

The chain employs TRBV7-9 and TRBJ2-5, with 7 positions matching TRBD1. The germline gives CDR1 SEHNR, CDR2 FQNEAQ (reference sequence). There are 15 residues in the CDR3. V lost 3 bases, J lost 1 base, and 5 bases stayed unmatched. The CDR3 DNA is TGTGCCAGCAGCTTCTGGGACAGCGTCCAAGAGACCCAGTACTTC. Its protein product is CASSFWDSVQETQYF.

This chain joins TRBV12-3 or TRBV12-4 and TRBJ1-6, with 7 bases aligning to TRBD1. The CDR3 covers 15 residues. Losses at the gene ends were 6 bases for V and 7 bases for J; bases not matched to a gene: 9. This CDR3 reads CASSQGQARNSPLHF. CDR3 nucleotides: TGTGCCAGCAGCCAAGGACAGGCTAGGAATTCACCCCTCCACTTT.

The sample holds a few counts of this clonotype. This chain uses TRBV20-1 with TRBJ2-1, with TRBD1 matching 11 bases. Germline CDR1 is DFQATT and CDR2 is SNEGSKA (reference sequence). The length of the CDR3 is 12 residues. The CDR3 DNA is TGCATGGGGGACAGGGGGTTTAATGAGCAGTTCTTC. This encodes CMGDRGFNEQFF.

V usage is TRBV6-2 or TRBV6-3 and J usage is TRBJ1-2; possibly TRBD1 for D (6 bases). There are 14 residues in the CDR3. CDR1 is MNHEY, CDR2 SVGEGT, per germline. The ends were cut back, 6 bases at V and 6 bases at J, with 17 bases in the middle. The CDR3 bases are TGTGCCAGCAGCCGGAGGGCGCAGGGGAATGGCTACACCTTC. Protein sequence: CASSRRAQGNGYTF.

The J gene is TRBJ2-3, the V gene TRBV5-1; D may be TRBD2 (8 bases). Germline CDR1 reads SGHRS; CDR2 reads YFSETQ. V lost 3 bases and J lost 5, with 16 bases in between. The CDR3 runs 15 residues. This chain's CDR3 is CASSWSGRQGDTQYF. The CDR3 region has the DNA TGCGCCAGCAGCTGGAGCGGGAGACAGGGAGATACGCAGTATTTT. Using reference TRBV5-1 and TRBJ2-3 for the parts outside the CDR3, the full variable domain is KAGVTQTPRYLIKTRGQQVTLSCSPISGHRSVSWYQQTPGQGLQFLFEYFSETQRNKGNFPGRFSGRQFSNSRSEMNVSTLELGDSALYLCASSWSGRQGDTQYFGPGTRLTVL.

In this sample, this clonotype turned up a few times. J is TRBJ2-2 and V is TRBV4-3, with 12 bases identical to TRBD2. CDR1 LGHNA and CDR2 YSLEER come from the germline V gene. The trim removed 9 bases at V and 6 bases at J, leaving 2 bases unmatched. The CDR3 has 13 residues. The CDR3 DNA follows: TGCGCCAGTCGACTAGCGGGGGCCGGGGAGCTGTTTTTT. This gives the protein CASRLAGAGELFF.

This clonotype has just a few counts. This chain links TRBV29-1 with TRBJ2-2; D unclear. Germline V CDR1 and CDR2: SQVTM, ANQGSEA. V was pared by 7 bases and J by 5 bases, with 8 bases between. The CDR3 loop spans 11 amino acids. As DNA, the CDR3 is TGCAGCGCCTCCCGGACCGGGGAGCTGTTTTTT. It yields the protein CSASRTGELFF.

The V gene is TRBV18, the J gene TRBJ2-5; 7 bases align to TRBD2. V lost 5 bases, J lost 11 bases, and 20 bases stayed unmatched. The CDR3 spans 16 residues. Germline V gene lookup returns CDR1 KGHSH and CDR2 LQKENI. CDR3 DNA: TGTGCCAGCTCAATTAGCGGGTTGGGCTCCTACAATGAGCAGTACTTC. Amino acid sequence: CASSISGLGSYNEQYF.

In its sample, this clonotype was seen once. The V and J genes are TRBV15 and TRBJ2-3, with D tentatively TRBD2 (6 bases). Germline CDR1 and CDR2: LNHNV and YYDKDF (reference sequence). V lost 5 bases, J lost 5 bases, and 8 bases lay in between. The CDR3 is 12 residues long. CDR3 DNA sequence: TGTGCCACCAGCGGAGCGGGAGATACGCAGTATTTT. The encoded protein is CATSGAGDTQYF.

This clonotype was seen a few times. The CDR3 region is CASSLGVGVAPYEQYF. The CDR3 DNA follows: TGTGCCAGCAGTTTGGGGGTGGGGGTGGCACCCTACGAGCAGTACTTC. The chain joins TRBV12-3 or TRBV12-4 to TRBJ2-7; D may match TRBD1 or TRBD2 (5 bases each). This CDR3 comprises 16 residues. The ends were cut back, 3 bases at V and 2 bases at J, with 17 bases in the middle.

The chain carries TRBV20-1 and TRBJ1-4, with no clear D. The germline CDR1 and CDR2 sequences are DFQATT and SNEGSKA (reference sequence). Trimming took 6 bases from V and 0 from J, leaving 5 bases between them. This CDR3 comprises 12 residues. This chain's CDR3 is CSAVPTNEKLFF. In DNA form, the CDR3 reads TGCAGTGCAGTACCAACTAATGAAAAACTGTTTTTT.

This clonotype was seen only a few times. This sequence joins TRBV4-1 and TRBJ1-6; 9 bases fit TRBD1. CDR3 length: 18 amino acids. CDR1 MGHRA and CDR2 YSYEKL come from the germline V gene. The J segment lost 3 bases and the V segment lost 0 bases, leaving 6 bases of the junction unmatched. CDR3 in amino acids: CASSQERGQGVYNSPLHF. Written as DNA, the CDR3 is TGCGCCAGCAGCCAAGAAAGGGGACAGGGAGTCTATAATTCACCCCTCCACTTT.

The rearrangement joins TRBV7-8 to TRBJ2-3; D may be TRBD2 (7 bases). V was shortened by 4 bases and J by 5 bases, with 16 bases between the two germline ends. The CDR3 extends over 15 amino acids. CDR1 is SGHVS and CDR2 is FQNEAQ in the germline V gene. CDR3 in amino acids: CASSSTGRGGDTQYF. The CDR3 nucleotides read TGTGCCAGCAGCTCCACAGGGAGGGGGGGAGATACGCAGTATTTT.

This clonotype was seen only a few times. The chain combines TRBV20-1 with TRBJ1-1; D ambiguous. Deletions cut 3 bases from V and 1 base from J, with 6 bases between. This CDR3 region has 12 residues. The germline CDR1 and CDR2 sequences are DFQATT and SNEGSKA (reference sequence). The CDR3 DNA sequence: TGCAGTGCTAGGGACCAGAACACTGAAGCTTTCTTT. This codes for CSARDQNTEAFF.